This is a list of T cell receptor beta chains from one sample in a study of CD8 T cells in ankylosing spondylitis. Each CDR3 protein gets one entry after TCRdb re-called the 5' RACE reads with MiXCR. The sample has about 350,000 distinct CDR3 sequences, approximately 22% seen once; the top ten hold 13%. The specimen sequenced was blood, either unsorted or a sorted T cell fraction (not recorded which). The receptors were sampled from a male donor with ankylosing spondylitis or in good health (not recorded which). Each CDR3 is given with its conserved first and last residue. D genes are given only for firm matches. A row's size may be missing; if present it is once, few, many or a size class.

d_gene,abundance,v_gene,j_gene,CDR3aa,CDR3nt
TRBD1,many,TRBV6-6,TRBJ2-1,CASSHHRGHEQFF,TGTGCCAGCAGCCACCACAGGGGCCATGAGCAGTTCTTC
-,-,TRBV28,TRBJ2-7,CASSLFGEVYEQYF,TGTGCCAGCAGTTTATTCGGGGAGGTCTACGAGCAGTACTTC
-,few,TRBV12-3/TRBV12-4,TRBJ2-1,CASSLGRHNEQFF,TGTGCCAGCAGTTTAGGCAGACACAATGAGCAGTTCTTC
-,-,TRBV3-1,TRBJ2-5,CASSQEGQGETQYF,TGTGCCAGCAGCCAAGAAGGGCAGGGAGAGACCCAGTACTTC
TRBD2,few,TRBV10-3,TRBJ2-1,CAINVAGGGYNEQFF,TGTGCCATCAACGTCGCGGGGGGGGGCTACAATGAGCAGTTCTTC
-,-,TRBV29-1,TRBJ2-7,CSVEPEGRFEQYF,TGCAGCGTTGAACCAGAGGGGAGGTTCGAGCAGTACTTC
-,-,TRBV12-3/TRBV12-4,TRBJ2-1,CASSLPDSVGRNYEQFF,TGTGCCAGCAGTTTACCGGACAGTGTTGGGAGAAACTATGAGCAGTTCTTC
-,-,TRBV27,TRBJ2-3,CASTPSSWTSTDTQYF,TGTGCCAGCACGCCCTCCTCATGGACTAGCACAGATACGCAGTATTTT
TRBD1,few,TRBV5-1,TRBJ1-1,CASSSRQGSTEAFF,TGCGCCAGCAGCTCCCGACAGGGAAGTACTGAAGCTTTCTTT
-,-,TRBV6-1,TRBJ2-7,CAGSRGWNEQYF,TGTGCCGGATCCCGGGGTTGGAACGAGCAGTACTTC
-,-,TRBV20-1,TRBJ2-1,CSAHISTDQTNEQFF,TGCAGTGCTCATATATCTACCGACCAGACCAATGAGCAGTTCTTC
TRBD1,-,TRBV9,TRBJ2-1,CASSVVGQANNEQFF,TGTGCCAGCAGCGTAGTGGGACAGGCAAACAATGAGCAGTTCTTC
-,few,TRBV4-1,TRBJ2-7,CASSHGAGEQYF,TGCGCCAGCAGCCACGGTGCAGGCGAGCAGTACTTC
TRBD1,few,TRBV15,TRBJ2-7,CATSITGGPAYEQYF,TGTGCCACCAGCATTACAGGGGGTCCTGCCTACGAGCAGTACTTC
-,few,TRBV29-1,TRBJ2-5,CSVEGVLVRIDQETQYF,TGCAGCGTTGAAGGGGTGTTGGTGCGAATCGATCAAGAGACCCAGTACTTC
-,-,TRBV20-1,TRBJ2-7,CSARSGSGAYEQYF,TGCAGTGCTAGGAGTGGTTCCGGGGCCTACGAGCAGTACTTC
-,few,TRBV3-1,TRBJ2-7,CASSQDRALSSYEQYF,TGTGCCAGCAGCCAAGATCGAGCCTTGAGCTCCTACGAGCAGTACTTC
-,few,TRBV7-3,TRBJ2-3,CASSLNGLGRTLGTDTQYF,TGTGCCAGCAGCTTAAATGGTCTTGGGCGGACCCTAGGCACAGATACGCAGTATTTT
-,few,TRBV6-1,TRBJ2-5,CASSEMRGLETQYF,TGTGCCAGCAGTGAAATGAGGGGATTAGAGACCCAGTACTTC
-,-,TRBV4-2,TRBJ2-2,CASSQDNSPGELFF,TGTGCCAGCAGCCAAGATAACTCCCCCGGGGAGCTGTTTTTT
TRBD1,few,TRBV29-1,TRBJ2-7,CSVERPGTGGYEQYF,TGCAGCGTTGAACGGCCGGGGACAGGGGGTTACGAGCAGTACTTC
TRBD1,few,TRBV7-9,TRBJ2-7,CASSLESGGSYEQYF,TGTGCCAGCAGCTTAGAGTCAGGGGGCTCCTACGAGCAGTACTTC
-,-,TRBV4-1,TRBJ1-2,CASSWQGSGYTF,TGCGCCAGCAGCTGGCAGGGGAGCGGCTACACCTTC
-,few,TRBV6-5,TRBJ2-5,CASSYSASPQETQYF,TGTGCCAGCAGTTACTCTGCTAGCCCCCAAGAGACCCAGTACTTC
TRBD1,-,TRBV19,TRBJ2-7,CASSPPGQGIYEQYF,TGTGCCAGTAGTCCTCCGGGACAGGGGATCTACGAGCAGTACTTC
-,-,TRBV4-1,TRBJ2-2,CASSQDWDPSGELFF,TGCGCCAGCAGCCAAGATTGGGATCCATCCGGGGAGCTGTTTTTT
-,-,TRBV12-3/TRBV12-4,TRBJ2-4,CASGMGTGNIQYF,TGTGCCAGCGGTATGGGGACCGGGAACATTCAGTACTTC
-,few,TRBV5-1,TRBJ2-4,CASSLGTDKNIQYF,TGCGCCAGCAGCTTGGGGACAGACAAAAACATTCAGTACTTC
TRBD1,-,TRBV6-1,TRBJ1-1,CASREGTGLNTEAFF,TGTGCCAGCAGGGAAGGGACAGGCTTAAACACTGAAGCTTTCTTT
-,-,TRBV4-1,TRBJ2-2,CASSRGWTGELFF,TGCGCCAGCAGCCGCGGCTGGACCGGGGAGCTGTTTTTT
-,few,TRBV6-5,TRBJ2-2,CASSYSWTENTGELFF,TGTGCCAGCAGTTACTCGTGGACAGAGAACACCGGGGAGCTGTTTTTT
-,many,TRBV4-1,TRBJ2-3,CASSQDRGPLYTDTQYF,TGCGCCAGCAGCCAAGATCGAGGCCCCCTCTACACAGATACGCAGTATTTT
-,-,TRBV4-1,TRBJ2-7,CASSQMTAYEQYF,TGCGCCAGCAGCCAAATGACGGCCTACGAGCAGTACTTC
-,few,TRBV20-1,TRBJ2-7,CSANTRSVAEQYF,TGCAGTGCCAACACCCGGAGCGTGGCCGAGCAGTACTTC
-,few,TRBV27,TRBJ2-2,CASSLRLSYTGELFF,TGTGCCAGCAGTTTACGGCTTAGCTACACCGGGGAGCTGTTTTTT
TRBD1,-,TRBV29-1,TRBJ2-1,CSVLTGPNYNEQFF,TGCAGCGTCTTGACAGGGCCGAACTACAATGAGCAGTTCTTC
-,-,TRBV6-1,TRBJ2-2,CASIPGTSNTGELFF,TGTGCCAGCATCCCCGGGACTTCCAACACCGGGGAGCTGTTTTTT
-,few,TRBV20-1,TRBJ1-5,CSAKPLGAQVDANQPQHF,TGCAGTGCTAAGCCCCTGGGGGCCCAGGTTGATGCAAATCAGCCCCAGCATTTT
-,few,TRBV7-9,TRBJ2-7,CASSLGIGTYHYEQYF,TGTGCCAGCAGCTTAGGCATCGGGACATATCACTACGAGCAGTACTTC
TRBD2,-,TRBV11-2,TRBJ2-1,CASSLDPSGGTYNEQFF,TGTGCCAGCAGCTTAGACCCTAGCGGGGGGACCTACAATGAGCAGTTCTTC
-,-,TRBV30,TRBJ2-7,CAWTGLGEQYF,TGTGCCTGGACCGGGTTGGGCGAGCAGTACTTC
-,few,TRBV7-8,TRBJ2-2,CASHTGYTGELFF,TGTGCCAGCCATACAGGGTACACCGGGGAGCTGTTTTTT
-,-,TRBV29-1,TRBJ1-1,CSAGQNTEAFF,TGCAGCGCCGGACAGAACACTGAAGCTTTCTTT
-,-,TRBV5-1,TRBJ2-3,CASSLDGNPQYF,TGCGCCAGCAGCTTGGATGGAAACCCGCAGTATTTT
TRBD2,-,TRBV4-1,TRBJ2-1,CASSQGAGVYNEQFF,TGCGCCAGCAGCCAAGGAGCGGGGGTTTACAATGAGCAGTTCTTC
TRBD2,few,TRBV4-2,TRBJ2-2,CASSPRLAGALTGELFF,TGTGCCAGCAGCCCCAGACTAGCGGGGGCCCTCACCGGGGAGCTGTTTTTT
-,-,TRBV28,TRBJ2-7,CASSRGAYLEQYF,TGTGCCAGCAGCCGCGGAGCCTACCTGGAGCAGTACTTC
-,few,TRBV5-1,TRBJ2-2,CASRYTGLPGELFF,TGCGCCAGCAGATACACGGGCCTTCCCGGGGAGCTGTTTTTT
-,-,TRBV11-2,TRBJ2-5,CASSQMGWGQETQYF,TGTGCCAGCAGCCAAATGGGTTGGGGACAAGAGACCCAGTACTTC
-,-,TRBV29-1,TRBJ1-1,CSVAGLNTEAFF,TGCAGCGTTGCAGGGTTGAACACTGAAGCTTTCTTT
TRBD1,many,TRBV6-1,TRBJ2-7,CASSEGTGAYEQYF,TGTGCCAGCAGTGAAGGGACAGGGGCCTACGAGCAGTACTTC